This T cell receptor beta chain was captured by sequencing in a study of T-cell reconstitution after alpha-beta-depleted transplantation in children. V lost 5 bases and J 5 bases, leaving 9 bases between the germline ends. The CDR3 length is 13 residues. Unique molecular identifiers were used to barcode this TCRbeta library. TCRdb re-derived calls from the PCR reads in MiXCR, one entry per CDR3 protein. There are 450,000 to 500,000 distinct CDR3 sequences in the sample; approximately 12% occur only once, and approximately 5.4% lies in the top ten. V and J are TRBV12-3 or TRBV12-4 and TRBJ2-2; no reliable D call. The receptor comes from a human donor who donated a stem cell graft to a child with combined immunodeficiency. The specimen was PBMCs from the stem cell graft donor, collected from the stem cell graft. Here the CDR3 reads CASSNQLTGELFF. In DNA form, the CDR3 reads TGTGCCAGCAGTAACCAACTTACCGGGGAGCTGTTTTTT.